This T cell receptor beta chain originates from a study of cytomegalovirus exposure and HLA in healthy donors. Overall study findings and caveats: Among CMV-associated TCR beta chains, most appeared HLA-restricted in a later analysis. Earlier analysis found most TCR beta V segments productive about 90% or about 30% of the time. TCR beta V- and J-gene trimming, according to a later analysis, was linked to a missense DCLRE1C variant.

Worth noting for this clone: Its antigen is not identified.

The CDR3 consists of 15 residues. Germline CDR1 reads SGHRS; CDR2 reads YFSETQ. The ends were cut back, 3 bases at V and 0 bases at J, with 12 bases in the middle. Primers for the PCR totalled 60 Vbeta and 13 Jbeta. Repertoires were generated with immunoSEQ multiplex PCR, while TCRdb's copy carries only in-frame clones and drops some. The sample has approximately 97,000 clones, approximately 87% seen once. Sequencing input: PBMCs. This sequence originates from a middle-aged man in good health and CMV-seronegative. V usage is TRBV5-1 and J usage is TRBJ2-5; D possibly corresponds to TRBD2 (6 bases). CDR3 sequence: CASSYEVADQETQYF. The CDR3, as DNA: TGCGCCAGCAGCTACGAGGTAGCGGACCAAGAGACCCAGTACTTC.